These 28 T cell receptor beta chains were sequenced from one sample in a study of T cells expressing NK-cell markers. TCRdb re-called the 5' RACE reads; every CDR3 protein appears as one record, without DNA. The sample table sets out under 600,000 distinct CDR3 sequences. Sequenced input: blood T cells: a sorted CD56 or NKG2C T cell subset, CD4+ or CD8+ T cells, or bulk PBMC T cells (not recorded which). All receptors derive from a woman aged 45-59 years in good health.

The chain is built from TRBV11-2 and TRBJ2-7; with no DNA, the TCRdb D assignment of TRBD1 cannot be verified. CDR1 is SGHAT and CDR2 is FQNNGV in the germline V gene. The CDR3 spans 16 residues. The CDR3 region is CASSRTGTGALSEQYF.

The chain has TRBV5-6 and TRBJ2-6; as DNA is missing, the TRBD1 call by TCRdb cannot be tested. Germline assignment: CDR1 SGHDT and CDR2 YYEEEE. This CDR3 has 15 amino acids. This CDR3 reads CASSLVGVGANVLTF.

The chain employs TRBV11-2 and TRBJ2-3; TCRdb selects TRBD1, and the lack of DNA leaves this call unchecked. The CDR3 totals 14 residues. Germline assignment: CDR1 SGHAT and CDR2 FQNNGV. The CDR3 protein is CASRAGVLRDTQYF.

The rearrangement links TRBV29-1 to TRBJ2-3; TCRdb returns TRBD2, unconfirmable since there is no DNA. Germline V gene data show CDR1 as SQVTM and CDR2 as ANQGSEA. The CDR3 consists of 12 residues. CDR3: CSVGGRSDTQYF.

V is TRBV5-4 and J is TRBJ1-1. This CDR3 is 13 amino acids long. Germline values: CDR1 SGHNT, CDR2 YYREEE (reference sequence). CDR3 in amino acids: CASSQYYSTEAFF.

The J gene is TRBJ2-1, the V gene TRBV27. This CDR3 contains 16 residues. The germline V gene encodes CDR1 MNHEY and CDR2 SMNVEV (reference sequence). CDR3 residues: CASSLNRLGSYNEQFF.

J is TRBJ1-5 and V is TRBV20-1. Germline V lookup: CDR1 DFQATT, CDR2 SNEGSKA (reference sequence). The CDR3 is 16 amino acids. CDR3 in amino acids: CSARDPAGSFNQPQHF.

This rearrangement joins TRBV3-1 to TRBJ2-1; as DNA is missing, the TRBD1 call by TCRdb cannot be tested. CDR3 size: 14 residues. Per germline, CDR1 LGHDT and CDR2 YNNKEL (reference sequence). The CDR3: CASTRDRDGNEQFF.

The chain couples TRBV12-3 or TRBV12-4 to TRBJ1-4; TCRdb lists TRBD1, though no DNA is available to test this call. The CDR3 spans 14 residues. The CDR3 reads CASSQTGGHEKLFF.

The J gene is TRBJ2-1, the V gene TRBV6-2 or TRBV6-3; TCRdb's D gene call, TRBD2, goes unchecked for lack of DNA. CDR3 length equals 12 residues. The germline V gene has CDR1 MNHEY and CDR2 SVGEGT. This CDR3 reads CASNPPAGEQFF.

The CDR3 is CATSRDLTREAFF. The rearrangement uses TRBV15 and TRBJ1-1; TCRdb proposes TRBD1, but this gene call is untestable without DNA. The V gene's germline CDR1 is LNHNV and CDR2 YYDKDF (reference sequence). The CDR3 is 13 residues long.

The chain has TRBV20-1 and TRBJ2-4. This CDR3 has 13 residues. From germline, CDR1 is DFQATT and CDR2 SNEGSKA (reference sequence). The CDR3 sequence: CSARVGSGNIQYF.

The chain recombines TRBV11-2 with TRBJ1-2. CDR3 length: 12 amino acids. The germline V gene has CDR1 SGHAT and CDR2 FQNNGV. The CDR3 here is CASSSGGDGYTF.

This chain joins TRBV5-1 and TRBJ2-1; there is no DNA to check the TCRdb D call of TRBD2. CDR1 and CDR2 from the germline V gene are SGHRS and YFSETQ. CDR3 size: 16 residues. The CDR3 loop is CASSGRLAPSLDEQFF.

This chain joins TRBV10-2 and TRBJ2-7. CDR1 and CDR2 from the germline V gene are WSHSY and SAAADI. This CDR3 spans 13 amino acids. CDR3 residues: CASGNGPAYEQYF.

The chain couples TRBV6-6 to TRBJ2-3; no DNA is available, so the TRBD2 call from TCRdb remains unchecked. The CDR3 is 15 residues long. Germline CDR1 MNHNY, CDR2 SVGAGI (reference sequence). The chain's CDR3 is CATSRAGGSVDTQYF.

The rearrangement joins TRBV5-1 to TRBJ2-1; TCRdb's D call, TRBD2, is unchecked because there is no DNA. Germline lookup yields CDR1 SGHRS and CDR2 YFSETQ. The CDR3 has 15 amino acids. CDR3 in amino acids: CASSLFDGRYNEQFF.

V usage is TRBV9 and J usage is TRBJ2-1; TCRdb returns TRBD2, unconfirmable since there is no DNA. Germline V gene sequence: CDR1 SGDLS, CDR2 YYNGEE. The CDR3 is made up of 18 amino acids. The CDR3 reads CASSVQTSGSGPYNEQFF.

V is TRBV28 and J is TRBJ2-4; with no DNA, the TCRdb D assignment of TRBD1 cannot be verified. Per the germline V gene, CDR1 is MDHEN and CDR2 is SYDVKM. There are 12 residues in the CDR3. CDR3 sequence: CASTQGENIQYF.

The chain joins TRBV24-1 to TRBJ2-2; the D gene TCRdb calls, TRBD1, cannot be checked with no DNA. Germline values: CDR1 KGHDR, CDR2 SFDVKD. The CDR3 is made up of 16 amino acids. CDR3: CATSDLLQGGTGELFF.

The chain is built from TRBV20-1 and TRBJ2-1; TCRdb selects TRBD2, and the lack of DNA leaves this call unchecked. The CDR3 is 17 amino acids. Germline values: CDR1 DFQATT, CDR2 SNEGSKA (reference sequence). The CDR3 sequence is CSASSGRAILGYNEQFF.

This chain joins TRBV20-1 and TRBJ1-1. Germline V gene lookup returns CDR1 DFQATT and CDR2 SNEGSKA (reference sequence). This CDR3 region has 13 residues. CDR3 sequence reads: CSARGSRNTEAFF.

The genes are TRBV3-1 and TRBJ2-1; TCRdb reports TRBD2, a call that lacks DNA to check it against. Germline V gene lookup returns CDR1 LGHDT and CDR2 YNNKEL (reference sequence). The length of the CDR3 is 18 residues. The CDR3 region is CASGGTREKVSSYNEQFF.

The chain combines TRBV20-1 with TRBJ2-7. The CDR3 contains 13 residues. Germline CDR1 and CDR2: DFQATT and SNEGSKA (reference sequence). This CDR3 reads CSATRQLGDEQYF.

This CDR3 is CASSLVGANNQPQHF. The V gene is TRBV5-1, the J gene TRBJ1-5; checking the TCRdb D call of TRBD1 is not possible without DNA. CDR3 length: 15 amino acids. Germline V gene sequence: CDR1 SGHRS, CDR2 YFSETQ.

The V and J genes are TRBV9 and TRBJ2-1; TCRdb outputs TRBD2, but without DNA this stays unchecked. Germline values: CDR1 SGDLS, CDR2 YYNGEE. The length of the CDR3 is 15 residues. The CDR3 is CASSVGAGGVDEQFF.

The chain recombines TRBV12-3 or TRBV12-4 with TRBJ2-1; no DNA is available, so the TRBD1 call from TCRdb remains unchecked. The length of the CDR3 is 15 residues. The CDR3 here is CASRLTGQGRNLPFF.

The chain carries TRBV6-5 and TRBJ1-1; TCRdb lists TRBD1, though no DNA is available to test this call. This CDR3 spans 15 amino acids. CDR1 is MNHEY and CDR2 is SVGAGI in the germline V gene. CDR3 region: CASSKDRAENTEAFF.